A single sample is the source of the 30 T cell receptor beta chains below, sequenced in a study of CD4 and CD8 cells across lung adenocarcinoma regions. TCRdb recomputed calls from the PCR reads with MiXCR, one row per CDR3 protein. Of more than 9,000 distinct CDR3 sequences in the sample, 40% to 55% are singletons; the top ten hold roughly a third. The sample consisted of CD8+ T cells from the margin of a lung tumor. The receptors were sampled from a male donor with lung adenocarcinoma. The CD4 and CD8 labels of this study may be unreliable.

This clonotype was observed a few times. The chain joins TRBV7-6 to TRBJ2-1, with 12 bases identical to TRBD2. This CDR3 region has 16 residues. The germline CDR1 and CDR2 sequences are SGHVS and FNYEAQ. With 5 bases clipped from V and 7 bases from J, the junction kept 9 bases outside the gene matches. The CDR3 reads CASSNRASGRGNEQFF. The CDR3 DNA follows: TGTGCCAGCAGCAATAGGGCTAGCGGGAGGGGAAATGAGCAGTTCTTC.

This chain uses TRBV7-2 with TRBJ2-1; 11 bases agree with TRBD2. Germline V gene data show CDR1 as SGHTA and CDR2 as FQGNSA. The CDR3 loop spans 16 amino acids. V lost 1 base, J lost 6 bases, and 5 bases stayed unmatched. The CDR3 region is CASSLGSSGRANEQFF. As DNA, the CDR3 is TGTGCCAGCAGCTTAGGTAGTAGCGGGAGGGCCAATGAGCAGTTCTTC.

Details on this clonotype: A much larger clone lies one base from this, so it may be a read error. The rearrangement joins TRBV14 to TRBJ2-3; D not resolved. This CDR3 has 15 residues. Germline assignment: CDR1 SGHDN and CDR2 FVKESK. CDR3: CTSSQDSRHRDTQYF. The CDR3 coding sequence is TGTACCAGCAGCCAAGACTCAAGACACCGAGATACGCAGTATTTT.

This chain uses TRBV6-1 with TRBJ2-1, with 9 bases identical to TRBD2. The V gene's germline CDR1 is MNHNS and CDR2 SASEGT. The ends lost 6 bases at V and 4 bases at J; junction bases unmatched: 7. The CDR3 consists of 15 residues. CDR3 nucleotides: TGTGCCAGCAGACGTGGTAGCGGGGGTTACAATGAGCAGTTCTTC. This sequence encodes CASRRGSGGYNEQFF.

This rearrangement joins TRBV6-1 to TRBJ2-1; D may be TRBD1 or TRBD2 (5 bases each). The J call is uncertain, as TRBJ2-7 better fits the DNA end. CDR3 length: 15 amino acids. CDR1 and CDR2 from the germline V gene are MNHNS and SASEGT. The DNA of the CDR3 is TGTGCCAGCAGTGAAGTGGGGGTGCGTGGCGACGAGCAGTACTTC. This translates into CASSEVGVRGDEQYF.

This chain joins TRBV6-5 and TRBJ1-4; the D is unclear. Trimming removed 2 bases at V and 4 bases at J, with 14 bases between. The CDR3 has 16 amino acids. The germline V gene has CDR1 MNHEY and CDR2 SVGAGI. The CDR3, as DNA: TGTGCCAGCAGTTACAGTCCCGGAGCTATTAATGAAAAACTGTTTTTT. It translates to CASSYSPGAINEKLFF.

This clonotype came up many times. This chain joins TRBV7-2 and TRBJ2-7, with D perhaps TRBD2 (6 bases). The germline gives CDR1 SGHTA, CDR2 FQGNSA. The length of the CDR3 is 16 residues. Trimming took 5 bases from V and 0 from J, leaving 17 bases between them. CDR3 protein: CASSVTGTSLSYEQYF. CDR3 coding DNA: TGTGCCAGCAGCGTGACTGGGACTTCCCTCTCCTACGAGCAGTACTTC.

This clonotype was found a few times. This chain connects TRBV25-1 to TRBJ2-3, with a tentative D call TRBD1 (6 bases). Trimming took 11 bases from V and 4 from J, leaving 16 bases between them. This CDR3 region has 13 residues. Looked up from germline, CDR1 is MGHDK and CDR2 is SYGVNS. The CDR3 coding sequence is TGTGCCCTCAAGGGAAAGGGGGCAGATACGCAGTATTTT. Encoded protein: CALKGKGADTQYF.

This clonotype appeared a few times. J is TRBJ2-1 and V is TRBV6-2 or TRBV6-3; 8 bases match TRBD2. The better agreement between TRBJ2-7 and the DNA end casts doubt on the J call. The length of the CDR3 is 14 residues. CDR1 and CDR2 (germline): MNHEY, SVGEGT. This CDR3 is CASSAGGASYEQYF. DNA of the CDR3: TGTGCCAGCAGCGCGGGGGGCGCCTCCTACGAGCAGTACTTC.

The chain couples TRBV11-3 to TRBJ2-3; tentatively, D is TRBD1 or TRBD2 (5 bases each). The V end lost 2 bases, the J end lost 3 bases, and 15 bases lay between the germline ends. In germline, CDR1 is SGHNT, CDR2 YENEEA. This CDR3 contains 16 residues. The CDR3 DNA reads TGTGCCAGCAGCTTAAGAGGGCTGGGGGAGACAGATACGCAGTATTTT. Its translation is CASSLRGLGETDTQYF.

The rearrangement links TRBV24-1 to TRBJ2-5; D not resolved. The better agreement between TRBJ2-1 and the DNA end casts doubt on the J call. Germline V CDR1 and CDR2: KGHDR, SFDVKD. This CDR3 comprises 12 residues. The CDR3 spells CASSPYDNEQFF. CDR3 nucleotides: TGTGCCAGCTCCCCGTATGACAATGAGCAGTTCTTC.

The chain couples TRBV11-3 to TRBJ2-1, with TRBD2 matching 10 bases. The germline CDR1 and CDR2 sequences are SGHNT and YENEEA. V was pared by 4 bases and J by 8 bases, with 5 bases of the junction left unmatched. This CDR3 comprises 14 residues. CDR3 sequence (DNA): TGTGCCAGCAGCTCCCTAGCGGGAGTGCATGAGCAGTTCTTC. It translates to CASSSLAGVHEQFF.

This clonotype is classed as medium-sized. The chain is built from TRBV6-1 and TRBJ1-5; D uncertain. The germline V gene has CDR1 MNHNS and CDR2 SASEGT. V was shortened by 2 bases and J by 6 bases, with 8 bases between the two germline ends. This CDR3 is 13 amino acids long. CDR3 loop: CASSELVGQPQHF. The CDR3 DNA is TGTGCCAGCAGTGAATTGGTGGGTCAGCCCCAGCATTTT.

The chain combines TRBV7-6 with TRBJ2-1, with 9 bases fitting TRBD2. This CDR3 contains 17 residues. Germline V CDR1 and CDR2: SGHVS, FNYEAQ. V dropped 4 bases and J dropped 0; count of bases not matched to a gene: 7. In DNA form, the CDR3 reads TGTGCCAGCAGCTCAACCGGGACTAGCTTCTCCTACAATGAGCAGTTCTTC. Translated, it gives CASSSTGTSFSYNEQFF.

This rearrangement joins TRBV6-1 to TRBJ2-3; 11 bases line up with TRBD2. This CDR3 spans 18 amino acids. Germline lookup yields CDR1 MNHNS and CDR2 SASEGT. The J segment lost 5 bases and the V segment lost 4 bases, leaving 14 bases of the junction unmatched. The CDR3 DNA sequence: TGTGCCAGCAGTGGTTTTTTCCGAATAGCGGGAGGGCAAGATACGCAGTATTTT. This codes for CASSGFFRIAGGQDTQYF.

V and J are TRBV6-1 and TRBJ1-2; D may be TRBD1 (5 bases). The CDR3 extends over 14 amino acids. Germline loops: CDR1 MNHNS, CDR2 SASEGT. The V end lost 3 bases, the J end lost 6 bases, and 14 bases lay between the germline ends. CDR3 sequence: CASSDDGADDGYTF. The CDR3 bases are TGTGCCAGCAGTGATGATGGGGCCGATGATGGCTACACCTTC.

By its share, this clonotype is medium-sized. The rearrangement joins TRBV10-1 to TRBJ2-3; 9 bases match TRBD2. After removal of 4 bases from V and 2 bases from J, the junction contained 7 bases not matched to a gene. This CDR3 comprises 16 residues. The germline V gene encodes CDR1 WNHNN and CDR2 SYGVQD (reference sequence). For the CDR3, the DNA is TGCGCCAGCAGTGTCGGTAGCGGGGGATACACAGATACGCAGTATTTT. This sequence encodes CASSVGSGGYTDTQYF.

This chain uses TRBV27 with TRBJ2-3; 13 bases are a match to TRBD2. Per the germline V gene, CDR1 is MNHEY and CDR2 is SMNVEV (reference sequence). With 7 bases clipped from V and 4 bases from J, the junction kept 2 bases outside the gene matches. The CDR3 is made up of 14 amino acids. In nucleotides, the CDR3 is TGTGCCAGCAAGACTAGCGGGAGGTCAGATACGCAGTATTTT. Protein product: CASKTSGRSDTQYF.

This clonotype showed up just a few times. The chain has TRBV6-5 and TRBJ1-4, with a tentative D call TRBD1 (5 bases). CDR3 length: 15 residues. V lost 4 bases and J lost 8, with 17 bases in between. The germline V gene encodes CDR1 MNHEY and CDR2 SVGAGI. For the CDR3, the DNA is TGTGCCAGCAGTTTCAGCCCGGGACGGGGAGAAAAACTGTTTTTT. This codes for CASSFSPGRGEKLFF.

Judged by abundance, this clonotype is medium-sized. The V and J genes are TRBV7-8 and TRBJ2-1; 9 bases are shared with TRBD2. The CDR3 totals 15 residues. Trimming cost V 6 bases and J 6 bases; bases outside gene matches: 9. The V gene's germline CDR1 is SGHVS and CDR2 FQNEAQ. In DNA, the CDR3 is TGTGCCAGCAGTTTTAGGCAACTAGCGGGCAATGAGCAGTTCTTC. This translates into CASSFRQLAGNEQFF.

The chain joins TRBV11-2 to TRBJ2-1, with D uncertain. The end of the DNA is better explained by TRBJ2-7, so the J call may be wrong. The CDR3 loop spans 14 amino acids. Germline CDR1 SGHAT, CDR2 FQNNGV. Written as DNA, the CDR3 is TGTGCCAGCAGCGGTTTACTTAGCTCCTACGAGCAGTACTTC. As protein: CASSGLLSSYEQYF.

J is TRBJ2-5 and V is TRBV12-3 or TRBV12-4, with TRBD2 as a possible D gene (5 bases). The V end lost 1 base, the J end lost 2 bases, and 14 bases lay between the germline ends. The CDR3 covers 16 residues. The CDR3 protein is CASSLGTASYQETQYF. The CDR3 DNA sequence: TGTGCCAGCAGTTTAGGGACGGCTAGCTATCAAGAGACCCAGTACTTC.

This clonotype was seen at least ten times. The chain has TRBV14 and TRBJ2-3; the match to TRBD2 covers 9 bases. V lost 4 bases and J lost 4; bases outside the gene matches: 12. This CDR3 region has 17 residues. The germline gives CDR1 SGHDN, CDR2 FVKESK. The CDR3 nucleotides read TGTGCCAGCAGCCCGTTGCGTAGCGGGAGTAGCGCAGATACGCAGTATTTT. It yields the protein CASSPLRSGSSADTQYF.

About this clonotype itself: Sequence at one end of the junction differs from germline and may be a read error. The gene calls are TRBV6-1 and TRBJ2-5, with TRBD2 matching 10 bases. Germline CDR1 and CDR2: MNHNS and SASEGT. The CDR3 runs to 13 residues. The CDR3 coding sequence is TGTGCCAGCAGTCTAGCGGGGGCAGAGACCCTGTCCTTC. This gives the protein CASSLAGAETLSF.

This chain uses TRBV6-5 with TRBJ2-1; tentative D call: TRBD1 (5 bases). The germline V gene encodes CDR1 MNHEY and CDR2 SVGAGI. This CDR3 has 12 residues. V was shortened by 4 bases and J by 15 bases, with 16 bases between the two germline ends. The CDR3 loop reads CASSSDSAGPFF. CDR3 bases: TGTGCCAGCAGTTCGGATAGTGCAGGGCCGTTCTTC.

This clonotype was seen more than once but under ten times. The chain joins TRBV7-2 to TRBJ2-1; 10 positions agree with TRBD2. This CDR3 contains 18 residues. V dropped 5 bases and J dropped 5; count of bases not matched to a gene: 15. Germline assignment: CDR1 SGHTA and CDR2 FQGNSA. The DNA of the CDR3 is TGTGCCAGCAGCCAAAGCTGGCTAGCGGGAGTCCTGAACAATGAGCAGTTCTTC. This translates into CASSQSWLAGVLNNEQFF.

The chain recombines TRBV12-3 or TRBV12-4 with TRBJ1-1; no reliable D call. CDR3 length: 12 amino acids. V shed 6 bases and J shed 7 bases, with 12 bases lying between them. The DNA for the CDR3 is TGTGCCAGCAGCCTGAGGCTTGTTGAAGCTTTCTTT. Amino acids: CASSLRLVEAFF.

This clonotype was detected a few times. The J gene is TRBJ2-3, the V gene TRBV6-1; 11 bases line up with TRBD2. V dropped 6 bases and J dropped 5; count of bases not matched to a gene: 7. The CDR3 totals 15 residues. Germline V gene sequence: CDR1 MNHNS, CDR2 SASEGT. CDR3 residues: CASSLETSGKDTQYF. In DNA form, the CDR3 reads TGTGCCAGCAGCCTGGAGACTAGCGGGAAAGATACGCAGTATTTT.

The rearrangement uses TRBV5-8 and TRBJ2-1, with D unclear. The length of the CDR3 is 11 residues. Germline lookup yields CDR1 SGHTS and CDR2 YDEGEE. V was cut by 10 bases and J by 6 bases, with 11 bases left in between. CDR3 in DNA: TGTGCCCGACGCTGGGGCAATGAGCAGTTCTTC. Protein: CARRWGNEQFF.

As regards this clonotype: Since no conserved phenylalanine or tryptophan closes the CDR3, a read error is the likely cause. The chain employs TRBV6-1 and TRBJ2-5; TRBD1 agrees at 11 bases. The J call may be in error: the DNA end matches TRBJ2-1 better. Germline V gene lookup returns CDR1 MNHNS and CDR2 SASEGT. This CDR3 has 16 residues. This CDR3 is CASSESWGQGGETQFS. CDR3 nucleotides: TGTGCCAGCAGTGAAAGTTGGGGACAGGGGGGCGAGACCCAGTTCTCG.